This T cell receptor (beta chain) was documented in a study of identical twins. The J segment lost 3 bases and the V segment lost 5 bases, leaving 5 bases of the junction unmatched. The CDR3 runs to 15 residues. The germline CDR1 and CDR2 sequences are SEHNR and FQNEAQ (reference sequence). The authors used template switching to add a universal primer site and gave cDNA unique molecular identifiers. Via MiXCR, TCRdb re-called the 5' RACE reads, giving one row per CDR3 protein. The sample holds 1.5 million to 2 million distinct CDR3 sequences, under 35% seen once. This clonotype was picked up a small number of times.

Sample: cord blood. This clonotype originated in a newborn girl in good health. V and J are TRBV7-9 and TRBJ1-4; TRBD1 matches at 8 bases. The CDR3 spells CASSPRQGPNEKLFF. The CDR3 region has the DNA TGTGCCAGCAGCCCGCGACAGGGGCCTAATGAAAAACTGTTTTTT.